This T cell receptor beta chain was profiled in a study of T cells in localized non-small cell lung cancer (dated by TCRdb to between 2020 and 2021). As for the study more broadly: T cell repertoires of approximately 250 early-stage NSCLC patients were analyzed, with tumors being compared against uninvolved tumor-adjacent lungs. The cohort consisted of under 300 treatment-naive NSCLC patients whose localized lung tumors had been resected. A mean age of approximately 66 years was recorded for the NSCLC patients, of whom roughly 130 were male and over 100 were female. Study-level results and caveats: A median of 57 of the top 100 tumor clones were detected in paired uninvolved adjacent lung, and 28 of these tumor clones were also found among the top 100 clones of the paired uninvolved adjacent lung. Uninvolved tumor-adjacent lung showed the highest T cell clonality, higher than tumor, which suggests more focused antigenic responses in the uninvolved tumor-adjacent lung. Longer overall survival was associated with higher blood T cell density, whereas shorter survival was associated with higher adjacent-lung clonality. Because multi-region tumor sequencing was not done, intratumor heterogeneity could not be ruled out. Because of the exploratory design, TCR variables were selected using unadjusted p-values without false-discovery rate correction.

The immunoSEQ Assay was used to sequence TCR beta CDR3 regions from DNA. Turning to the authors' computational methods: To compute T cell density, TCR beta template counts were normalized to usable DNA, which was estimated by amplifying housekeeping genes. The preseqR package was used to estimate richness by extrapolating to 400,000 templates for PBMC samples and to 120,000 templates for tissue samples. Clonality was taken to be one minus Pielou's evenness. Tissue-enriched TCRs were identified by differential abundance testing using productive amino-acid clonotypes, minimum total count 5 and alpha 0.1. Repertoire overlap between compartments was quantified with the Jaccard Index and Morisita Overlap Index. GLIPH grouped TCR beta CDR3s together with public tetramer-defined viral CDR3s, and a viral motif had to include at least three viral sequences and show V-gene enrichment. Sourced from immuneACCESS, this table was stored by TCRdb with only in-frame sequences that have V and J called. A share of the clones is absent; for the studies checked, an unresolved V gene accounts for under half, and the remainder has no known explanation. V and J calls and clone size are as listed in that table; D and trimming were resolved from the DNA. In this sample the table shows around 2,800 clones, around 20% of which occur a single time. The ten largest clones take up around 10% of the sample.

Uninvolved adjacent lung was sampled at least 2 cm away from the tumor margin, and two independent pathologists confirmed that the tissue had no atypia. At diagnosis, tumor, uninvolved tumor-adjacent lung and peripheral blood were collected and then preserved as a mix of FFPE and fresh-frozen material. For this clone: Its antigen target is currently unknown. Base qualities were left out, and no much larger clone turns up one base away.

The sequencing here drew on normal lung tissue next to the tumor, taken before any cancer treatment. This clonotype originated in a woman aged 40 to 75 with stage I lung adenocarcinoma.

Read as DNA, the sequence is TGTGCCAGCAGTGAAATTAACACTGAAGCTTTCTTT. Its coded protein is CASSEINTEAFF. The chain is made from TRBV25-1 and TRBJ1-1; no D gene can be assigned with confidence. The CDR3 sequence holds 12 residues, the cysteine and phenylalanine included. The read is trimmed to its CDR3 DNA, 36 bases read in frame from base 1. CDR1 MGHDK and CDR2 SYGVNS were looked up in the germline V gene. Cut back by 2 bases and 2 bases, the V and J ends lie 3 bases apart.